A selection of T cell receptor beta chains follows, all from one sample in a study of TIL therapy for anti-PD-1-resistant metastatic lung cancer. Repertoires were generated with immunoSEQ multiplex PCR, while TCRdb's copy carries only in-frame clones and drops some. This table has 55,000 to 65,000 clones, roughly two thirds appearing once. This sample comprised blood, obtained at baseline. These receptors were collected from a person aged 25 to 79 with non-small cell lung cancer. The CDR3 runs from the conserved cysteine through the conserved F or W. D genes are given only for firm matches. Size is stated for part of the rows, as once, few or many counts, or as a class when the clone is expanded.

clone_size	j_call	d_call	v_call	cdr3_nt	cdr3_aa
.	TRBJ1-2	.	TRBV6-1	TGTGCCAGCGGAGGGATGGGGACCCCCTATGGCTACACCTTC	CASGGMGTPYGYTF
.	TRBJ2-1	TRBD2	TRBV28	TGTGCCAGCAGTCGTAGAGCGGGGGGGACCAATGAGCAGTTCTTC	CASSRRAGGTNEQFF
.	TRBJ1-1	.	TRBV11-3	TGTGCCAGCAGCTTAGAACAGGGTTGGACTGAAGCTTTCTTT	CASSLEQGWTEAFF
many	TRBJ2-3	.	TRBV11-2	TGTGCCAGCAGCTTTCATGATACGCAGTATTTT	CASSFHDTQYF
few	TRBJ1-1	.	TRBV18	TGTGCCAGCTCCTCAGGGTTGAGCACTGAAGCTTTCTTT	CASSSGLSTEAFF
.	TRBJ1-4	.	TRBV7-9	TGTGCCAGCAGCTTAGGGGCGGGAAGGACTGAAAAACTGTTTTTT	CASSLGAGRTEKLFF
.	TRBJ1-5	.	TRBV21-1	TGTGCCAGCATTCCACAGGGGCCCAATCAGCCCCAGCATTTT	CASIPQGPNQPQHF
.	TRBJ2-7	.	TRBV6-1	TGTGCCAGCAGTGATTGGCGATTTACCTACGAGCAGTACTTC	CASSDWRFTYEQYF
.	TRBJ2-7	TRBD2	TRBV7-3	TGTGCCAGCAGCCCGGGACTAGCAGCCGAGCAGTACTTC	CASSPGLAAEQYF
.	TRBJ2-6	.	TRBV2	TGTGCCAGCAGTCAGCTAAGCTCTGGGGCCAACGTCCTGACTTTC	CASSQLSSGANVLTF
.	TRBJ2-1	TRBD2	TRBV27	TGTGCCAGCAGTTTTAGCAGCGGGGAAATCTACAATGAGCAGTTCTTC	CASSFSSGEIYNEQFF
.	TRBJ2-7	TRBD1	TRBV6-1	TGTGCCAGCAGTGAATGGGGACAGGGCTACGAGCAGTACTTC	CASSEWGQGYEQYF
.	TRBJ2-3	TRBD2	TRBV19	TGTGCCAGTAGTCCCCCGGGGGGGCGCAAGGGATCAGATACGCAGTATTTT	CASSPPGGRKGSDTQYF
.	TRBJ2-7	TRBD1	TRBV7-2	TGTGCCAGCAGCACCTGGACAGGGAGTAGGGGCGAGCAGTACTTC	CASSTWTGSRGEQYF
.	TRBJ2-2	.	TRBV7-9	TGTGCCAGCAGCTTAAGAGTGAAGGACACCGGGGAGCTGTTTTTT	CASSLRVKDTGELFF
few	TRBJ2-7	TRBD2	TRBV5-4	TGTGCCAGCAGCGAACCTACTAGCGCCCGCTACGAGCAGTACTTC	CASSEPTSARYEQYF
.	TRBJ2-3	TRBD2	TRBV5-1	TGCGCCAGCAGCCTGAACGGACTAGCGGGGAGCACAGATACGCAGTATTTT	CASSLNGLAGSTDTQYF
.	TRBJ2-1	.	TRBV29-1	TGCAGCGTTGGGGGGGACAGCCGGACCTACAATGAGCAGTTCTTC	CSVGGDSRTYNEQFF
.	TRBJ2-7	TRBD2	TRBV4-1	TGCGCCAGCAGCCAGCTAGCGGGATCCTACGAGCAGTACTTC	CASSQLAGSYEQYF
.	TRBJ2-1	.	TRBV7-3	TGTGCCAGCAGCTTAGGGCCCGCCAATGAGCAGTTCTTC	CASSLGPANEQFF
.	TRBJ2-5	.	TRBV5-6	TGTGCCAGCAGCTCGGACAGTAATATTGTTGTGACCCAGTACTTC	CASSSDSNIVVTQYF
.	TRBJ2-5	.	TRBV5-1	TGCGCCAGCAGCGCCACAGGTTCCGAAGAGACCCAGTACTTC	CASSATGSEETQYF
.	TRBJ2-1	.	TRBV2	TGTGCCAGCAGTGGCGGGACCTACAATGAGCAGTTCTTC	CASSGGTYNEQFF
.	TRBJ1-3	.	TRBV7-6	TGTGCCAGCAGCTTACTACCGACTCGGGCTACTGGAAACACCATATATTTT	CASSLLPTRATGNTIYF
.	TRBJ2-7	.	TRBV12-2	TGTGCAAGTCGCTTAGCGGGGGATAGGGACAGGGCGTACGAGCAGTACTTC	CASRLAGDRDRAYEQYF
.	TRBJ2-7	.	TRBV11-2	TGTGCCAGCAGCTTAGGACCTGGAGCACCCTACGAGCAGTACTTC	CASSLGPGAPYEQYF
.	TRBJ2-3	TRBD2	TRBV2	TGTGCCAGCAGTGATCTTGGCGGGGGGGGAGATACGCAGTATTTT	CASSDLGGGGDTQYF
.	TRBJ2-3	.	TRBV29-1	TGCAGCGTTTCCTCGGGGGAAGATACGCAGTATTTT	CSVSSGEDTQYF
.	TRBJ2-7	.	TRBV6-5	TGTGCCAGCAGTTACTCGAGGGACACCATCGGGGACGAGCAGTACTTC	CASSYSRDTIGDEQYF
.	TRBJ2-7	.	TRBV10-2	TGCGCCAGTTTGAAAAATAAGGTATCCTACGAGCAGTACTTC	CASLKNKVSYEQYF
.	TRBJ1-2	.	TRBV18	TGTGCCAGCTCACCTGACAGGCTAGCTAACTATGGCTACACCTTC	CASSPDRLANYGYTF
.	TRBJ2-2	.	TRBV7-2	TGTGCCAGCAGCTTAAACCCGAGGCCAGTTGCCGGGGAGCTGTTTTTT	CASSLNPRPVAGELFF
.	TRBJ2-3	.	TRBV9	TGTGCCAGCAGCGCCCCGGGGGGCACAGATACGCAGTATTTT	CASSAPGGTDTQYF
.	TRBJ1-4	.	TRBV4-1	TGCGCCAGCAGCCAAGATAGGGGGGTTGCAGGGGAAAAACTGTTTTTT	CASSQDRGVAGEKLFF
.	TRBJ1-4	.	TRBV15	TGTGCCACCAGTTGGGTGGCGGGTGAAAAACTGTTTTTT	CATSWVAGEKLFF
few	TRBJ1-2	.	TRBV5-1	TGCGCCAGCTCTCAGGGGATTGGCTATGGCTACACCTTC	CASSQGIGYGYTF
once	TRBJ2-7	.	TRBV4-1	TGCGCCAGCAGCCTCGAGTTCCCCTACGAGCAGTACTTC	CASSLEFPYEQYF
few	TRBJ2-7	TRBD1	TRBV9	TGTGCCAGCAGCCCCCGACAGGGGACCTCCTACGAGCAGTACTTC	CASSPRQGTSYEQYF
few	TRBJ2-7	.	TRBV4-2	TGTGCCAGCAGCCTTACAAAAGACGGAGAGTACACCTACGAGCAGTACTTC	CASSLTKDGEYTYEQYF
.	TRBJ1-5	.	TRBV5-6	TGTGCCAGCAGCTTCTTTAAGGGGTTTCAGCCCCAGCATTTT	CASSFFKGFQPQHF
.	TRBJ1-2	TRBD1	TRBV10-3	TGTGCCACCCGGACAGGGGCTCCCAACGGCTACACCTTC	CATRTGAPNGYTF
.	TRBJ1-4	.	TRBV18	TGTGCCAGCTCACGCCGACAGGACCAAACTAATGAAAAACTGTTTTTT	CASSRRQDQTNEKLFF
.	TRBJ2-1	TRBD1	TRBV5-1	TGCGCCAGCAGCTTGGGCGTCAGGGGGCCTTACAATGAGCAGTTCTTC	CASSLGVRGPYNEQFF
.	TRBJ2-1	.	TRBV7-2	TGTGCCAGCGGGGGCTCCTACAATGAGCAGTTCTTC	CASGGSYNEQFF
.	TRBJ2-3	TRBD1	TRBV28	TGTGCCAGCAGGCTGACAGGGGACACAGATACGCAGTATTTT	CASRLTGDTDTQYF
.	TRBJ2-7	TRBD1	TRBV30	TGTGCCGTCGAGACAGGGATCTCCTACGAGCAGTACTTC	CAVETGISYEQYF
.	TRBJ1-4	.	TRBV6-1	TGTGCCAGCAGTGAAGCGAACAGCGCAACTAATGAAAAACTGTTTTTT	CASSEANSATNEKLFF
.	TRBJ2-7	.	TRBV30	TGTGCCTGGAGTACGGTTACCTACGAGCAGTACTTC	CAWSTVTYEQYF
.	TRBJ2-2	.	TRBV19	TGTGCCAGTAGTATAGATCTATGGACAGCCGGGGAGCTGTTTTTT	CASSIDLWTAGELFF
few	TRBJ2-6	TRBD1	TRBV6-1	TGTGCCAGCAGTGAGCAGGGGGCCGCTGGGGCCAACGTCCTGACTTTC	CASSEQGAAGANVLTF
.	TRBJ1-5	.	TRBV6-5	TGTGCCAGCAGACCTATCTATAGCAATCAGCCCCAGCATTTT	CASRPIYSNQPQHF
few	TRBJ2-2	.	TRBV7-7	TGTGCTAGCAGCTTAGCCCCTAGCGAGGCCGGGGAGCTGTTTTTT	CASSLAPSEAGELFF
.	TRBJ2-4	.	TRBV28	TGTGCCAGCAGTTTATGGGAGCTAGCCAAAAACATTCAGTACTTC	CASSLWELAKNIQYF
few	TRBJ2-5	.	TRBV5-5	TGTGCCAGCAGCTTCAGTGAGACCCAGTACTTC	CASSFSETQYF
.	TRBJ2-4	TRBD2	TRBV2	TGTGCCAGCAGTTACCCAACGTGGGGTAGCGGGACTGCCAAAAACATTCAGTACTTC	CASSYPTWGSGTAKNIQYF
.	TRBJ1-3	.	TRBV18	TGTGCCAGCTCACCATTGCAGGACTCTGGAAACACCATATATTTT	CASSPLQDSGNTIYF
.	TRBJ1-2	.	TRBV4-2	TGTGCCAGCAGCCAAGAGCCAGCAGCTAACTATGGCTACACCTTC	CASSQEPAANYGYTF